The rows below give T cell receptor beta chains drawn from one sample of a study of beta chain features in type 1 diabetes. Clones were sequenced by immunoSEQ multiplex PCR, and TCRdb holds only the in-frame ones, with some missing. This table has more than 85,000 clones, roughly 43% appearing once. Sample: stem cell memory CD4+ T cells from blood. These TCRs come from a woman in her late teens or twenties in good health. The CDR3 runs from the conserved cysteine through the conserved F or W. A D gene is named only where the DNA matches it firmly. Not every row has a clone size; where given, it reads once, few, many or a size class.

j_call d_call clone_size v_call cdr3_length cdr3_aa cdr3_nt
TRBJ2-3 . few TRBV10-2 15 CARSQGSGDTDTQYF TGCGCCAGGTCTCAGGGGAGCGGCGACACAGATACGCAGTATTTT
TRBJ2-1 TRBD2 . TRBV4-1 19 CASSQEASGRPSSYNEQFF TGCGCCAGCAGCCAAGAGGCTAGCGGGAGGCCTAGCTCCTACAATGAGCAGTTCTTC
TRBJ1-1 TRBD1 few TRBV29-1 13 CSVSTGGDTEAFF TGCAGCGTCTCGACAGGGGGAGACACTGAAGCTTTCTTT
TRBJ2-3 TRBD2 . TRBV7-3 16 CASSPRLAGGSDTQYF TGTGCCAGCAGCCCGAGACTAGCGGGAGGGAGCGATACGCAGTATTTT
TRBJ2-5 TRBD1 . TRBV5-1 16 CASSPGRDRGLKTQYF TGCGCCAGCAGCCCCGGCCGGGACAGGGGTTTGAAGACCCAGTACTTC
TRBJ2-5 . . TRBV6-5 13 CASSRKGGETQYF TGTGCCAGCAGCAGAAAGGGGGGGGAGACCCAGTACTTC
TRBJ2-7 TRBD2 few TRBV9 17 CASSAPSSGRYISEQYF TGTGCCAGCAGCGCACCAAGTAGCGGGAGGTATATAAGCGAGCAGTACTTC
TRBJ1-5 . . TRBV6-1 13 CASSGAFNQPQHF TGTGCCAGCAGTGGCGCCTTTAATCAGCCCCAGCATTTT
TRBJ2-1 . . TRBV7-2 15 CASSFSLGFYNEQFF TGTGCCAGCAGCTTTAGCCTAGGTTTCTACAATGAGCAGTTCTTC
TRBJ1-3 . . TRBV15 17 CATSRSSWSGNGNTIYF TGTGCCACCAGCAGATCATCATGGTCCGGGAATGGAAACACCATATATTTT
TRBJ2-2 TRBD2 . TRBV7-8 17 CASSRLAGVDSTGELFF TGTGCCAGCAGCCGACTAGCGGGAGTTGATAGTACCGGGGAGCTGTTTTTT
TRBJ2-2 TRBD1 few TRBV29-1 13 CSVERQGTGELFF TGCAGCGTTGAGCGACAGGGGACCGGGGAGCTGTTTTTT
TRBJ2-7 . few TRBV27 15 CASSPRRGHTYEQYF TGTGCCAGCAGTCCTCGCAGGGGCCATACCTACGAGCAGTACTTC
TRBJ2-6 . few TRBV4-3 15 CASSQGGPGANVLTF TGCGCCAGCAGCCAAGGGGGGCCTGGGGCCAACGTCCTGACTTTC
TRBJ2-1 TRBD2 few TRBV13 14 CASRIAGDAIEQFF TGTGCCAGCAGGATAGCGGGAGATGCAATTGAGCAGTTCTTC
TRBJ1-2 . . TRBV19 13 CASSLGILYGYTF TGTGCCAGTAGTCTCGGGATCCTCTATGGCTACACCTTC
TRBJ2-5 . . TRBV2 14 CASSAGTLKETQYF TGTGCCAGCAGCGCCGGGACTCTAAAAGAGACCCAGTACTTC
TRBJ1-4 TRBD1 few TRBV28 16 CASSSHTDRAREKLFF TGTGCCAGCAGTTCCCACACCGACAGGGCTAGGGAAAAACTGTTTTTT
TRBJ2-7 TRBD2 . TRBV5-1 15 CASSRSSGTTYEQYF TGCGCCAGCAGCCGCTCTAGCGGGACTACCTACGAGCAGTACTTC
TRBJ2-7 TRBD1 . TRBV28 16 CASSPTPGGAGLEQYF TGTGCCAGCAGCCCAACCCCAGGGGGCGCAGGTCTCGAGCAGTACTTC
TRBJ2-1 TRBD2 . TRBV9 15 CASSVTSGRNDEQFF TGTGCCAGCAGCGTAACCAGCGGGAGAAACGATGAGCAGTTCTTC
TRBJ2-7 . . TRBV30 12 CAWSVALAEQYF TGTGCCTGGAGTGTCGCGCTAGCCGAGCAGTACTTC
TRBJ2-7 . . TRBV5-1 13 CASGGLGAYEQYF TGCGCCAGCGGCGGTCTGGGTGCCTACGAGCAGTACTTC
TRBJ2-4 TRBD1 . TRBV6-6 13 CASSTGDKNIQYF TGTGCCAGCAGCACAGGGGACAAAAACATTCAGTACTTC
TRBJ1-1 . once TRBV5-1 15 CASRGWVREGTEAFF TGCGCCAGCAGAGGCTGGGTAAGAGAGGGCACTGAAGCTTTCTTT
TRBJ1-2 . . TRBV11-2 13 CASSLGGNYGYTF TGTGCCAGCAGCTTAGGCGGAAACTATGGCTACACCTTC
TRBJ2-5 TRBD2 few TRBV18 16 CASSRGLAGGEETQYF TGTGCCAGCTCACGGGGACTAGCGGGGGGAGAAGAGACCCAGTACTTC
TRBJ2-7 TRBD1 . TRBV20-1 11 CSARTGDEQYF TGCAGTGCTCGGACAGGGGACGAGCAGTACTTC
TRBJ1-2 TRBD1 . TRBV28 14 CASSFGTGVIGYTF TGTGCCAGCAGTTTCGGGACAGGGGTGATTGGCTACACCTTC
TRBJ2-7 . few TRBV9 14 CASSVEAYSYEQYF TGTGCCAGCAGCGTAGAAGCGTACTCCTACGAGCAGTACTTC
TRBJ2-5 TRBD1 . TRBV4-2 13 CASSQDRGTAQYF TGTGCCAGCAGCCAAGACAGGGGGACGGCCCAGTACTTC
TRBJ1-1 . . TRBV16 12 CASSLDGNEAFF TGTGCCAGCAGTCTGGACGGGAATGAAGCTTTCTTT
TRBJ2-2 TRBD1 . TRBV2 15 CASRGQPINTGELFF TGTGCCAGCAGGGGACAGCCAATAAACACCGGGGAGCTGTTTTTT
TRBJ1-1 . . TRBV2 14 CASSGGIRGTEAFF TGTGCCAGCAGTGGAGGGATCCGCGGCACTGAAGCTTTCTTT
TRBJ2-7 TRBD1 . TRBV6-6 14 CASRKDRANYEQYF TGTGCCAGCCGAAAGGACAGGGCTAACTACGAGCAGTACTTC
TRBJ2-3 TRBD1 . TRBV9 14 CASSGQGAVDTQYF TGTGCCAGCAGCGGACAGGGGGCGGTGGATACGCAGTATTTT
TRBJ2-1 . . TRBV7-2 15 CASSLGAGSYNEQFF TGTGCCAGCAGCTTAGGGGCGGGCTCCTACAATGAGCAGTTCTTC
TRBJ1-6 TRBD1 . TRBV7-9 17 CASSAQGFWAGDSPLHF TGTGCCAGCAGCGCACAGGGGTTCTGGGCTGGAGACTCACCCCTCCACTTT
TRBJ2-7 . . TRBV6-1 11 CASRGAYEQYF TGTGCCAGCCGGGGAGCCTACGAGCAGTACTTC
TRBJ2-5 TRBD2 few TRBV5-4 17 CASSHRRGSGSGKTQYF TGTGCCAGCAGTCACAGAAGAGGAAGCGGGAGTGGAAAGACCCAGTACTTC
TRBJ1-1 TRBD1 . TRBV5-4 14 CASSTTGVASEAFF TGTGCCAGCAGCACGACAGGGGTCGCGTCTGAAGCTTTCTTT
TRBJ1-4 . many TRBV28 12 CASSWSVEKLFF TGTGCCAGCAGTTGGTCGGTAGAGAAACTGTTTTTT
TRBJ1-5 TRBD1 once TRBV19 15 CASSSTGTVNQPQHF TGTGCCAGTAGTTCTACCGGGACAGTAAATCAGCCCCAGCATTTT
TRBJ2-7 TRBD1 . TRBV6-1 16 CASSAQDRGNPYEQYF TGTGCCAGCAGTGCCCAGGACAGGGGAAATCCCTACGAGCAGTACTTC
TRBJ2-7 . . TRBV18 11 CASSSGYEQYF TGTGCCAGCTCATCGGGGTACGAGCAGTACTTC
TRBJ2-1 . . TRBV28 15 CASSSYRVIDNEQFF TGTGCCAGCAGTTCCTACAGGGTTATCGACAATGAGCAGTTCTTC
TRBJ1-2 TRBD1 . TRBV6-4 14 CASSPGTGNYGYTF TGTGCCAGCAGTCCCGGGACAGGGAACTATGGCTACACCTTC
TRBJ2-1 TRBD2 . TRBV18 16 CASSPLPTSEYNEQFF TGTGCCAGCTCACCCTTACCCACTAGCGAGTACAATGAGCAGTTCTTC
TRBJ2-2 TRBD2 few TRBV30 15 CAWRLIAGATGELFF TGTGCCTGGAGGCTTATAGCGGGAGCCACCGGGGAGCTGTTTTTT
TRBJ2-1 TRBD2 . TRBV28 15 CASKAGGTTFTGRFF TGTGCCAGCAAGGCAGGCGGGACTACATTCACTGGTCGGTTCTTC
TRBJ2-2 . . TRBV5-1 13 CASSVVNTGELFF TGCGCCAGCAGCGTAGTTAACACCGGGGAGCTGTTTTTT
TRBJ2-1 . . TRBV9 13 CASSVFRGDEQFF TGTGCCAGCAGCGTATTTCGGGGAGACGAGCAGTTCTTC